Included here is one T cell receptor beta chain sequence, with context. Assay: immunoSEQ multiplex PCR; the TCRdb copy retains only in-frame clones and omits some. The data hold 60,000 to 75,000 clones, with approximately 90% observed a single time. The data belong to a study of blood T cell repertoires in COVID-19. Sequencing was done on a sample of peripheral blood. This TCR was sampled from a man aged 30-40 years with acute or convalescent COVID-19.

CDR3 residues: CASSSRRADATNEKLFF. The CDR3 coding sequence is TGTGCCAGCAGTTCCCGGAGGGCAGACGCAACTAATGAAAAACTGTTTTTT. The J gene is TRBJ1-4, the V gene TRBV6-2 or TRBV6-3; D remains unclear. Trimming took off 4 bases at V and 0 bases at J, with 15 bases between the two ends. Germline V lookup: CDR1 MNHEY, CDR2 SVGEGT. The CDR3 spans 17 residues.